These 27 T cell receptor beta chains came from one sample sequenced in a study of blood T cells in healthy people across ages. Primers used in a second PCR of about 6 to 11 cycles were a sample-barcoded 5' primer and a J-beta primer mix. Via MiXCR, TCRdb re-called the 5' RACE reads, giving one row per CDR3 protein. This sample has more than 900,000 distinct CDR3 sequences, with 25% found just once. The sample was also linked to a second study, of T cells of mothers and their children.

Sequencing was done on a sample of blood. The receptors stem from a girl aged 2-9 years in good health.

The CDR3 here is CASGGAVYQETQYF. Written as DNA, the CDR3 is TGTGCCAGCGGGGGGGCGGTGTACCAAGAGACCCAGTACTTC. The V gene is TRBV7-2, the J gene TRBJ2-5; possibly TRBD2 for D (7 bases). The CDR3 extends over 14 amino acids. The V gene's germline CDR1 is SGHTA and CDR2 FQGNSA. Trimming pared 8 bases from V and 0 bases from J, leaving 13 bases between.

This clonotype has only a few counts. CDR3 in amino acids: CSVDEGQLRIGTDTQYF. The DNA of the CDR3 is TGCAGCGTTGATGAGGGACAGTTGAGGATAGGCACAGATACGCAGTATTTT. J is TRBJ2-3 and V is TRBV29-1; 7 positions match TRBD1. Germline loops: CDR1 SQVTM, CDR2 ANQGSEA. V trimming: 3 bases; J trimming: 1 base; junction bases outside the gene matches: 13. This CDR3 contains 17 residues.

The rearrangement joins TRBV7-9 to TRBJ2-2; weak D call: TRBD2 (5 bases). Trimming took 5 bases from V and 3 from J, leaving 16 bases between them. The CDR3 is 16 amino acids. Germline values: CDR1 SEHNR, CDR2 FQNEAQ (reference sequence). The CDR3 loop reads CASSEFMDSYTGELFF. CDR3 bases: TGTGCCAGCAGCGAATTTATGGACTCTTACACCGGGGAGCTGTTTTTT.

This chain connects TRBV4-3 to TRBJ2-1; either TRBD1 or TRBD2 may supply D (6 bases each). Germline assignment: CDR1 LGHNA and CDR2 YSLEER. The CDR3 is made up of 16 amino acids. Trimming stripped 0 bases from V and 7 bases from J, with 16 bases between. As DNA, the CDR3 is TGCGCCAGCAGCCAAGATAGAGGGGGGCCTATAAATGAGCAGTTCTTC. This sequence encodes CASSQDRGGPINEQFF.

In this sample, this clonotype turned up a few times. The rearrangement uses TRBV29-1 and TRBJ2-3, with D uncertain. The CDR3 sequence is 14 residues long. V was shortened by 5 bases and J by 3 bases, with 15 bases between the two germline ends. From germline, CDR1 is SQVTM and CDR2 ANQGSEA. The DNA of the CDR3 is TGCAGCGTTTTTTTCTCCCTTCGGACAGATACGCAGTATTTT. Residues: CSVFFSLRTDTQYF.

The table lists this clonotype with a few counts. The J gene is TRBJ2-7, the V gene TRBV3-1; no clear D gene. This CDR3 is 12 amino acids long. CDR1 is LGHDT, CDR2 YNNKEL, per germline (reference sequence). Trimming shortened V by 1 base and J by 8 bases, and 9 bases separated the two germline ends. The CDR3 coding sequence is TGTGCCAGCAGCCAAGGCCTTACGCAGCAGTACTTC. Translated: CASSQGLTQQYF.

This clonotype has ten or more counts. This chain connects TRBV29-1 to TRBJ2-3; D is unresolved. V shed 4 bases and J shed 2 bases, with 1 base lying between them. The CDR3 runs to 10 residues. Germline assignment: CDR1 SQVTM and CDR2 ANQGSEA. CDR3 coding DNA: TGCAGCGTTGTCACAGATACGCAGTATTTT. Encoded protein: CSVVTDTQYF.

The V gene is TRBV5-6, the J gene TRBJ1-2; a possible D gene is TRBD1 (5 bases). Trimming cost V 3 bases and J 2 bases, with 11 bases left between them. The CDR3 contains 14 residues. Germline assignment: CDR1 SGHDT and CDR2 YYEEEE. The DNA of the CDR3 is TGTGCCAGCAGCTCTTCTGGGGGGAACTATGGCTACACCTTC. Protein sequence: CASSSSGGNYGYTF.

The sample holds many counts of this clonotype. J is TRBJ1-2 and V is TRBV7-9; unclear D gene. Germline V CDR1 and CDR2: SEHNR, FQNEAQ (reference sequence). There are 13 residues in the CDR3. Trimming cost V 4 bases and J 1 base, with 7 bases left between them. The CDR3 nucleotides read TGTGCCAGCAGCTACCCGAATAACTATGGCTACACCTTC. Translating it yields CASSYPNNYGYTF.

In this sample, this clonotype turned up a few times. This chain uses TRBV20-1 with TRBJ2-3; D unclear. Germline assignment: CDR1 DFQATT and CDR2 SNEGSKA (reference sequence). CDR3 length equals 13 residues. The ends were cut back, 3 bases at V and 6 bases at J, with 13 bases in the middle. CDR3 nucleotide sequence: TGCAGTGCTAGTCGTGGGTCTTACGATACGCAGTATTTT. Amino acids: CSASRGSYDTQYF.

The CDR3 sequence is CASSLPPGTGFSGRTYEQYF. The CDR3 bases are TGCGCCAGCAGCTTGCCCCCAGGGACTGGCTTTAGCGGGAGAACATACGAGCAGTACTTC. The V call is TRBV5-1, the J call TRBJ2-5, with 9 bases fitting TRBD2. The last part of the DNA fits TRBJ2-7 better; the J call may be wrong. Germline V lookup: CDR1 SGHRS, CDR2 YFSETQ. This CDR3 is built from 20 residues.

This clonotype occurred a few times. This CDR3 is CASSENRANYGYTF. CDR3 sequence (DNA): TGTGCCAGCAGTGAGAACAGGGCGAACTATGGCTACACCTTC. This sequence joins TRBV2 and TRBJ1-2; tentative D call: TRBD1 (6 bases). Germline V gene data show CDR1 as SNHLY and CDR2 as FYNNEI. Trimming left V 3 bases short and J 2 bases short, with 10 bases between. The CDR3 is 14 amino acids. Based on the CDR3 plus reference TRBV2 and TRBJ1-2, the full variable domain is EPEVTQTPSHQVTQMGQEVILRCVPISNHLYFYWYRQILGQKVEFLVSFYNNEISEKSEIFDDQFSVERPDGSNFTLKIRSTKLEDSAMYFCASSENRANYGYTFGSGTRLTVV.

This clonotype was seen ten or more times. The J gene is TRBJ2-7, the V gene TRBV12-3 or TRBV12-4, with 11 bases matching TRBD2. The length of the CDR3 is 16 residues. The V segment lost 5 bases and the J segment 3 bases; nucleotides outside the gene matches: 9. The CDR3 nucleotides are TGTGCCAGCAGTACAACTAGCGGGGGCGACCTCTACGAGCAGTACTTC. Protein product: CASSTTSGGDLYEQYF.

A few counts support this clonotype. V and J are TRBV29-1 and TRBJ2-7; D is unresolved. The CDR3 runs to 13 residues. Per the germline V gene, CDR1 is SQVTM and CDR2 is ANQGSEA. V was clipped by 2 bases and J by 0 bases, with 8 bases between them. The CDR3 spells CSVESNVSYEQYF. In nucleotides, the CDR3 is TGCAGCGTTGAATCGAATGTCTCCTACGAGCAGTACTTC.

The V and J genes are TRBV24-1 and TRBJ2-7; D is ambiguous. Germline-derived CDR1 and CDR2 are KGHDR and SFDVKD. With 3 bases removed from V and 1 base from J, the gap between germline ends came to 9 bases. The CDR3 runs 14 residues. Written as DNA, the CDR3 is TGTGCCACCAGTGATCGGAGCGAATCCTACGAGCAGTACTTC. Protein sequence: CATSDRSESYEQYF.

This clonotype was counted many times. The chain links TRBV29-1 to TRBJ2-7, with D perhaps matching TRBD1 (6 bases). The CDR3 has 13 amino acids. V was clipped by 1 base and J by 4 bases, with 11 bases between them. The germline V gene has CDR1 SQVTM and CDR2 ANQGSEA. The CDR3 bases are TGCAGCGTTGAAGCAGGGGAGAATTACGAGCAGTACTTC. Translation: CSVEAGENYEQYF.

CDR3 DNA sequence: TGCAGCGCGTCTGGACAGCCTCAGGGTGAAGCTTTCTTT. Translating it yields CSASGQPQGEAFF. The J gene is TRBJ1-1, the V gene TRBV29-1, with D perhaps TRBD1 (6 bases). This CDR3 has 13 amino acids. V lost 7 bases and J 7 bases, leaving 19 bases between the germline ends. Per germline, CDR1 SQVTM and CDR2 ANQGSEA.

This clonotype has a handful of counts. The junction does not match germline at one end; this may be a read error. The chain recombines TRBV7-7 with TRBJ2-2, with 7 bases aligning to TRBD2. In germline, CDR1 is SSHAT, CDR2 FNYEAQ (reference sequence). The CDR3 is 16 residues long. The DNA for the CDR3 is TGTGCTAGCAGCTTAGGCGGGAGCTCGGGAACCGGGGAGCTGTTTTTT. Translated, it gives CASSLGGSSGTGELFF.

This CDR3 is CASGLIGPTATYGYTF. In DNA form, the CDR3 reads TGTGCTAGTGGTTTGATCGGCCCGACAGCAACTTATGGCTACACCTTC. The rearrangement joins TRBV12-5 to TRBJ1-2; the D gene is possibly TRBD1 (5 bases). The V end was cut by 2 bases, the J end by 5 bases, with 18 bases between. The CDR3 loop spans 16 amino acids. Per the germline V gene, CDR1 is LGHNT and CDR2 is FRNRAP. The whole variable domain, remainder taken from reference TRBV12-5 and TRBJ1-2, is DARVTQTPRHKVTEMGQEVTMRCQPILGHNTVFWYRQTMMQGLELLAYFRNRAPLDDSGMPKDRFSAEMPDATLATLKIQPSEPRDSAVYFCASGLIGPTATYGYTFGSGTRLTVV.

DNA of the CDR3: TGTGCCACCAGTGACGGGAATCCCCCCAATGAGCAGTTCTTC. The encoded protein is CATSDGNPPNEQFF. The rearrangement joins TRBV24-1 to TRBJ2-1; D might be TRBD2 (5 bases). Deletions cut 4 bases from V and 6 bases from J, with 12 bases between. This CDR3 is built from 14 residues. Per germline, CDR1 KGHDR and CDR2 SFDVKD.

This clonotype was observed a few times. V is TRBV12-3 or TRBV12-4 and J is TRBJ1-1; maybe TRBD1 (5 bases). This CDR3 contains 13 residues. The germline V and J ends were trimmed by 2 bases and 11 bases, with 15 bases remaining between them. The CDR3 sequence: CASSLLGQGMAFF. The CDR3 region has the DNA TGTGCCAGCAGTTTATTGGGGCAGGGAATGGCTTTCTTT.

This clonotype was detected a few times. The chain links TRBV28 to TRBJ1-5, with D uncertain. The CDR3 has 13 amino acids. V lost 5 bases and J 5 bases, leaving 10 bases between the germline ends. CDR1 is MDHEN and CDR2 is SYDVKM in the germline V gene. In DNA form, the CDR3 reads TGTGCCAGCAGTCGGAGCCCCGATCAGCCCCAGCATTTT. Residues: CASSRSPDQPQHF.

The chain has TRBV24-1 and TRBJ2-5; a weak D match, TRBD1 (6 bases). The CDR3 covers 12 residues. The germline CDR1 and CDR2 sequences are KGHDR and SFDVKD. Trimming shortened V by 8 bases and J by 4 bases, and 10 bases separated the two germline ends. For the CDR3, the DNA is TGTGCCACCACAGGGGCCGGAGAGACCCAGTACTTC. This sequence encodes CATTGAGETQYF.

V and J are TRBV29-1 and TRBJ2-7; unclear D gene. V gave up 7 bases and J gave up 0 bases, with 10 bases separating them. The germline gives CDR1 SQVTM, CDR2 ANQGSEA. The length of the CDR3 is 12 residues. The CDR3 protein is CSARRSSYEQYF. CDR3 nucleotides: TGCAGCGCCCGACGGAGCTCCTACGAGCAGTACTTC.

This clonotype was counted a few times. The chain employs TRBV18 and TRBJ2-5; the D gene is possibly TRBD1 (5 bases). The germline V gene encodes CDR1 KGHSH and CDR2 LQKENI. Between the trimmed V and J ends, which lost 5 bases and 6 bases, there was a span of 10 bases. The CDR3 is 12 residues long. CDR3 region: CASSVWGQTQYF. CDR3 sequence (DNA): TGTGCCAGCTCAGTTTGGGGCCAGACCCAGTACTTC.

The chain uses TRBV20-1 and TRBJ2-1, with 9 bases matching TRBD1. Per germline, CDR1 DFQATT and CDR2 SNEGSKA (reference sequence). This CDR3 has 13 residues. The V segment lost 5 bases and the J segment 6 bases; nucleotides outside the gene matches: 5. The CDR3 sequence: CSAGTGLINEQFF. The CDR3 DNA reads TGCAGTGCTGGGACAGGGCTAATCAATGAGCAGTTCTTC.

This clonotype was seen only a few times. V gene TRBV6-5 combines with J gene TRBJ2-1, with D uncertain. V was pared by 0 bases and J by 8 bases, with 17 bases between. The CDR3 extends over 16 amino acids. Germline V gives CDR1 MNHEY, CDR2 SVGAGI. The CDR3 DNA reads TGTGCCAGCAGTTACTCGAAGGTAGGAACCCTCGATGAGCAGTTCTTC. Translating it yields CASSYSKVGTLDEQFF.